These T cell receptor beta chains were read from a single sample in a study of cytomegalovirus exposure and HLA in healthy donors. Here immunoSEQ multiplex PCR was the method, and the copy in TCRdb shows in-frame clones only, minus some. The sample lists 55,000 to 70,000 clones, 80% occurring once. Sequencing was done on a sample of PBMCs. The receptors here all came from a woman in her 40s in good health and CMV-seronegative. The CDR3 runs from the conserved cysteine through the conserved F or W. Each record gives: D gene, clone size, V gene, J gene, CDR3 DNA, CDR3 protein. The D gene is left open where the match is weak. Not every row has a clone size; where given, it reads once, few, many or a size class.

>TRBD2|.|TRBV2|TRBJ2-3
TGTGCCAGCAGTGAAGTGTCTAGCGGGAGTGATACGCAGTATTTT
CASSEVSSGSDTQYF
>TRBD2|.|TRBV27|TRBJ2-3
TGTGCCAGCAGTTTATTCCCCAATCTAGCGGGAGGGGATAGGGGTACGCAGTATTTT
CASSLFPNLAGGDRGTQYF
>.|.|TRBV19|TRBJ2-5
TGTGCCAGTAGTATCCAGGGGTTGTACCAAGAGACCCAGTACTTC
CASSIQGLYQETQYF
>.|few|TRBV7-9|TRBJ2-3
TGTGCCAGCAGCATTGGCGGTTGGGGGCCTCCTAGCACAGATACGCAGTATTTT
CASSIGGWGPPSTDTQYF
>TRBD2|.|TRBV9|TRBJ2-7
TGTGCCAGCAGCGTAGAAGCGGGAGGGAACTACGAGCAGTACTTC
CASSVEAGGNYEQYF
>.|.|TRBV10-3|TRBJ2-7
TGTGCCATCAGTGCAGGGGGCGGGAGCAGCGAGCAGTACTTC
CAISAGGGSSEQYF
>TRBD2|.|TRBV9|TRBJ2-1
TGTGCCAGCAGCGTAGGACTAGCGGACTACAATGAGCAGTTCTTC
CASSVGLADYNEQFF
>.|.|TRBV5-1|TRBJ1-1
TGCGCCAGCAGCCGAACGACAGAATCTTGGGTAGCTTTCTTT
CASSRTTESWVAFF
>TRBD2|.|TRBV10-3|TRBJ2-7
TGTGCCATCAGTGTGGGGACTAGCGGGAGGGCCGTCAACGAGCAGTACTTC
CAISVGTSGRAVNEQYF
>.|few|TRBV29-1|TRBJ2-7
TGCAGCGTCCTCACTCGATTCTACGAGCAGTACTTC
CSVLTRFYEQYF
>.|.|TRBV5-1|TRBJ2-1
TGCGCCAGCAGCCCGATGACTGACAATGAGCAGTTCTTC
CASSPMTDNEQFF
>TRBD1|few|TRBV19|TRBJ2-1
TGTGCCAGTAGTATAGATGGGACAGCCTACAATGAGCAGTTCTTC
CASSIDGTAYNEQFF
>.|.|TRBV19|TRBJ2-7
TGTGCCAGTAGTATAAGGCCAGGGATCTCCTACGAGCAGTACTTC
CASSIRPGISYEQYF
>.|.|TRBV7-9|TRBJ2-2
TGTGCCAGCAGCTTCCAGGGGGGCACCGGGGAGCTGTTTTTT
CASSFQGGTGELFF
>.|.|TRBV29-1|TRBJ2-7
TGCAGCGTTGAAGACCCGACAGGCACCTACGAGCAGTACTTC
CSVEDPTGTYEQYF
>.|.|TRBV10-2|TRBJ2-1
TGCGCCAGCAGTGAGAGGCTGACTAGACCGTACTACAATGAGCAGTTCTTC
CASSERLTRPYYNEQFF
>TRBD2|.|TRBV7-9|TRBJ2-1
TGTGCCAGCAGCTTGATAGCGGGAGCCTCCAATGAGCAGTTCTTC
CASSLIAGASNEQFF
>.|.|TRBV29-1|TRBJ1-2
TGCATCCGGGGCGGGGGTTGTTCTGGCTACACCTTC
CIRGGGCSGYTF
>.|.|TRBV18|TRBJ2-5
TGTGCCAGCTCACGACAGACAGGACAAGAGACCCAGTACTTC
CASSRQTGQETQYF
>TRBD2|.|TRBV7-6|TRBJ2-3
TGTGCCAGCAGTCAAAGCGGGAGGGCCTCGGTAGATACGCAGTATTTT
CASSQSGRASVDTQYF
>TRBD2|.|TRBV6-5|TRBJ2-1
TGTGCCAGCACCGCGACTAGCGGGTTATACGGTGAGCAGTTCTTC
CASTATSGLYGEQFF
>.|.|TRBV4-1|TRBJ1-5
TGCGCCAGCAGCTGGCTGAGCAATCAGCCCCAGCATTTT
CASSWLSNQPQHF
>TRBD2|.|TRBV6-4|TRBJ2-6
TGTGCCAGCAGCCTCGGAGGGACTAGCAAAAGCTCTGGGGCCAACGTCCTGACTTTC
CASSLGGTSKSSGANVLTF
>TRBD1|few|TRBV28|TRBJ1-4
TGTGCCAGCAGCAGATACCAACCCCTGGACAGGGGAAATGAAAAACTGTTTTTT
CASSRYQPLDRGNEKLFF
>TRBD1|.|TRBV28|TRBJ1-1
TGTGCCAGCAGTTTTCGGGACAGGGGTAGGAACACTGAAGCTTTCTTT
CASSFRDRGRNTEAFF
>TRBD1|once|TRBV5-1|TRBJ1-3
TGCGCCAGCAGCTACTCCGGGACAGACTCTGGAAACACCATATATTTT
CASSYSGTDSGNTIYF
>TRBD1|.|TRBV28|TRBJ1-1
TGTGCCAGCAGCTCGGGACAGGGTTCGCCGGGAACTGAAGCTTTCTTT
CASSSGQGSPGTEAFF
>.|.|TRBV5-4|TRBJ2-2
TGTGCCAGCAGCTCACTCACCGGGGAGCTGTTTTTT
CASSSLTGELFF
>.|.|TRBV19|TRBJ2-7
TGTGCCAGTAGTATGACAACAGGGACGGCCACGATTCGGTACTTC
CASSMTTGTATIRYF